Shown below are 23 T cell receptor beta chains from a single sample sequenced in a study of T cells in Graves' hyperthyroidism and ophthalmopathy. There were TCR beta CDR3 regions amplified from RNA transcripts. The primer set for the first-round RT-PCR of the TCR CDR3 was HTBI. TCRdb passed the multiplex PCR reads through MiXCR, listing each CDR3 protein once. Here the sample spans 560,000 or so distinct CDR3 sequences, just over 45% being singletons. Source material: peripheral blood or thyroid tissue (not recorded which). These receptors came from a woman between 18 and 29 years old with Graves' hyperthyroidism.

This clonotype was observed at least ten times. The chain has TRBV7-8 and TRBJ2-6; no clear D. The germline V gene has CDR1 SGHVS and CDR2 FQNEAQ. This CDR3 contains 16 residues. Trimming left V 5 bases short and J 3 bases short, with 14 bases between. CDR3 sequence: CASSPRMVYGANVLTF. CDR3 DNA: TGTGCCAGCAGCCCCCGTATGGTTTATGGGGCCAACGTCCTGACTTTC.

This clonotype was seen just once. The CDR3 reads CASSEGLPGQQAYEQYF. CDR3 DNA: TGCGCCAGCAGTGAGGGGCTACCGGGACAGCAAGCCTACGAGCAGTACTTC. The rearrangement uses TRBV10-2 and TRBJ2-7, with 7 bases aligning to TRBD1. The CDR3 extends over 17 amino acids. Unmatched junction bases numbered 12, after V lost 2 bases and J lost 2 bases. Germline values: CDR1 WSHSY, CDR2 SAAADI.

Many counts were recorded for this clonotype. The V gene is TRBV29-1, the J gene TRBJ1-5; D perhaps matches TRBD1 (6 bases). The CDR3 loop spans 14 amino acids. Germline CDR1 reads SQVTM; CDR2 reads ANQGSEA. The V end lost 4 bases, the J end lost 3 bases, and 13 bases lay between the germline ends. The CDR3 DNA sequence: TGCAGCGTTGGGCTCGGGGGCGACAATCAGCCCCAGCATTTT. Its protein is CSVGLGGDNQPQHF. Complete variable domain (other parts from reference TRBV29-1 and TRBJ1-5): SAVISQKPSRDICQRGTSLTIQCQVDSQVTMMFWYRQQPGQSLTLIATANQGSEATYESGFVIDKFPISRPNLTFSTLTVSNMSPEDSSIYLCSVGLGGDNQPQHFGDGTRLSIL.

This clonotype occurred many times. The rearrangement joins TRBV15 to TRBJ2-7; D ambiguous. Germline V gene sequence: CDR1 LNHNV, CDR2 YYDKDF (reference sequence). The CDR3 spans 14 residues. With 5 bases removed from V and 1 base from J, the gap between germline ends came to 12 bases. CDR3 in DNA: TGTGCCACCAGCTTCGGCCCGGATTCCTACGAGCAGTACTTC. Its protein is CATSFGPDSYEQYF.

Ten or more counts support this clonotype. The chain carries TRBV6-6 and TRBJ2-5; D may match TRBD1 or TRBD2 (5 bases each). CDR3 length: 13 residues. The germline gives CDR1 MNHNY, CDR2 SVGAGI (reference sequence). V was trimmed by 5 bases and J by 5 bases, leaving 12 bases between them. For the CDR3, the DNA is TGTGCCAGCAGTGGACTGGGGGAGGAGACCCAGTACTTC. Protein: CASSGLGEETQYF.

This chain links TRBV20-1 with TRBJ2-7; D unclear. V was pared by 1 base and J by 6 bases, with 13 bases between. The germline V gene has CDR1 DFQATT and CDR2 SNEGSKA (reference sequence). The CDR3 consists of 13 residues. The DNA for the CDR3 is TGCAGTGCTAGAGTAATGACATACGCCGAGCAGTACTTC. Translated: CSARVMTYAEQYF.

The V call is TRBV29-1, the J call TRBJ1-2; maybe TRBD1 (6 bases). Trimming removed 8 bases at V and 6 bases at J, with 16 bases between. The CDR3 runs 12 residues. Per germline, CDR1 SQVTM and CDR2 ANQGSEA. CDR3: CSPTQGKDGYTF. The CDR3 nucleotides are TGCAGCCCGACGCAGGGGAAGGATGGCTACACCTTC.

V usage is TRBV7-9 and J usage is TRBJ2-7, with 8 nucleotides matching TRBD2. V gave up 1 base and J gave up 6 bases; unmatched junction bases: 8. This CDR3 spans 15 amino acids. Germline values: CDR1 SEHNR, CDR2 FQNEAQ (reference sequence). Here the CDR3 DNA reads TGTGCCAGCAGCTTAGGTACTAGCGGAATCCCCGAGCAGTACTTC. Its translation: CASSLGTSGIPEQYF.

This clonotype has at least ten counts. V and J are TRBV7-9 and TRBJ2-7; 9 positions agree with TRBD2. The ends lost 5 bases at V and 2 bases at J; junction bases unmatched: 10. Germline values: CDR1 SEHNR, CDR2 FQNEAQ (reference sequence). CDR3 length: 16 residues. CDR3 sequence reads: CASSHRAGGYPYEQYF. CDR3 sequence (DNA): TGTGCCAGCAGCCACCGAGCGGGAGGATATCCCTACGAGCAGTACTTC.

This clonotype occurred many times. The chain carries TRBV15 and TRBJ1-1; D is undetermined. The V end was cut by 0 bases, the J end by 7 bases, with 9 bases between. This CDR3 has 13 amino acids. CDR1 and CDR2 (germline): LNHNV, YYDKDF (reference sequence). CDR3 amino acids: CATSRDLSGEAFF. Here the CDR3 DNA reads TGTGCCACCAGCAGAGATCTTAGCGGTGAAGCTTTCTTT.

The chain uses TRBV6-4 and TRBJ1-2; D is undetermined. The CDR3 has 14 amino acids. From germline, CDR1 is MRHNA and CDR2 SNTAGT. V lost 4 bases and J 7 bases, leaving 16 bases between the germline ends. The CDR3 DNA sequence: TGTGCCAGCAGTGCTAGAGACCCCAGTCTTGGCTACACCTTC. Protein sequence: CASSARDPSLGYTF.

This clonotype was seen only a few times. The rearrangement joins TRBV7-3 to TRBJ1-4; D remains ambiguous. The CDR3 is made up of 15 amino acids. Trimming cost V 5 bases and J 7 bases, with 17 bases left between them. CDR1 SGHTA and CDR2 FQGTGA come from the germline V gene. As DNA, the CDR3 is TGTGCCAGCAGCCTGCGGACCGGAGCGGGTGAAAAACTGTTTTTT. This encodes CASSLRTGAGEKLFF.

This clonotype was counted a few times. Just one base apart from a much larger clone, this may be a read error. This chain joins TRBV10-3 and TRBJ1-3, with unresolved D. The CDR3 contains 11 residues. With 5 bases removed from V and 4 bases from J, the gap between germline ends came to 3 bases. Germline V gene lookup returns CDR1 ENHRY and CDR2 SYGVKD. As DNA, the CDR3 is TGTGCCATCAGTAGGGGAAACACCATATATTTT. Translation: CAISRGNTIYF.

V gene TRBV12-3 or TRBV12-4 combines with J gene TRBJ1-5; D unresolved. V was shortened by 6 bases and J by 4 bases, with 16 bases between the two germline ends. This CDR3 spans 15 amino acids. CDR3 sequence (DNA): TGTGCCAGCAGCCCCTGCGGCAGGAGGAATCAGCCCCAGCATTTT. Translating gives CASSPCGRRNQPQHF.

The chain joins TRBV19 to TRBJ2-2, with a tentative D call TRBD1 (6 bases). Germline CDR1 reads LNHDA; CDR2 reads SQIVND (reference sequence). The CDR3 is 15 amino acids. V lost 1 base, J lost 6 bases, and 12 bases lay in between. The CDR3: CASSIGDTRAGELFF. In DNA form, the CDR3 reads TGTGCCAGTAGTATAGGGGACACTAGGGCCGGGGAGCTGTTTTTT.

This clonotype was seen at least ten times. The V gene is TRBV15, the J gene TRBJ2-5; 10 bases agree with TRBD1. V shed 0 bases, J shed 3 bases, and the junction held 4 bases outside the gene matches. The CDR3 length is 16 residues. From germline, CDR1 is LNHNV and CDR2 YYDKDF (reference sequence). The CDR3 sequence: CATSREGGQGKETQYF. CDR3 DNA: TGTGCCACCAGCAGAGAGGGGGGACAGGGGAAAGAGACCCAGTACTTC.

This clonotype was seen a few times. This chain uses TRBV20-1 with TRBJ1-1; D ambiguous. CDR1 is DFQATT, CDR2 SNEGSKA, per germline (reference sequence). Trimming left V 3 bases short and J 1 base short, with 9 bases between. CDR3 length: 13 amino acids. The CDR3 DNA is TGCAGTGCTAGCTTCTGGGGGAACACTGAAGCTTTCTTT. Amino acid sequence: CSASFWGNTEAFF.

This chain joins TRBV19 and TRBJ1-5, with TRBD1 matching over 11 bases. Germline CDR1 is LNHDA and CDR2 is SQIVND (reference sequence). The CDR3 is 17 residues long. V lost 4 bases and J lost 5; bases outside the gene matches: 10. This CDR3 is CASSRIGQGALDQPQHF. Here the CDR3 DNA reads TGTGCCAGTAGTAGGATCGGACAGGGGGCTCTAGATCAGCCCCAGCATTTT.

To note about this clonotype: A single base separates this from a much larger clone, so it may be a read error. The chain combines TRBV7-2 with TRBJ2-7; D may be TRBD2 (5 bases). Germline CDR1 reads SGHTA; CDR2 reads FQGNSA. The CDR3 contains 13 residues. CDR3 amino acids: CASSLALAREQCF. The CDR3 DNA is TGTGCCAGCAGCTTAGCCCTAGCTCGCGAGCAGTGCTTC.

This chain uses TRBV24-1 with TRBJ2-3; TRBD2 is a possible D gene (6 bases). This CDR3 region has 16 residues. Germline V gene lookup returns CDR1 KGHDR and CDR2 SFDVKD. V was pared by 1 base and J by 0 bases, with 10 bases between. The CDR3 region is CATSDFGGASTDTQYF. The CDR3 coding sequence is TGTGCCACCAGTGATTTTGGAGGGGCGAGCACAGATACGCAGTATTTT.

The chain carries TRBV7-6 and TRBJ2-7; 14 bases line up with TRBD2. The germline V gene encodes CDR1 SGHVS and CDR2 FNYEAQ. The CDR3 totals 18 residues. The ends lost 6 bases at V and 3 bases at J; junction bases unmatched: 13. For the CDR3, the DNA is TGTGCCAGCAGTTCCCCGGGGGGACTAGCGGGAGTCGACTACGAGCAGTACTTC. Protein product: CASSSPGGLAGVDYEQYF. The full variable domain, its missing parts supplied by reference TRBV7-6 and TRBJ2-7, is GAGVSQSPRYKVTKRGQDVALRCDPISGHVSLYWYRQALGQGPEFLTYFNYEAQQDKSGLPNDRFSAERPEGSISTLTIQRTEQRDSAMYRCASSSPGGLAGVDYEQYFGPGTRLTVT.

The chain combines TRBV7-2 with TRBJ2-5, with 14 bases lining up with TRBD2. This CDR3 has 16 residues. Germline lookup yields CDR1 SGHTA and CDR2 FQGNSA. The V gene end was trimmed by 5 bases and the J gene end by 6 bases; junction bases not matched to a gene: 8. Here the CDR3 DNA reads TGTGCCAGCAGCCCCGGGACTAGCGGGAGAGGGAAGACCCAGTACTTC. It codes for CASSPGTSGRGKTQYF.

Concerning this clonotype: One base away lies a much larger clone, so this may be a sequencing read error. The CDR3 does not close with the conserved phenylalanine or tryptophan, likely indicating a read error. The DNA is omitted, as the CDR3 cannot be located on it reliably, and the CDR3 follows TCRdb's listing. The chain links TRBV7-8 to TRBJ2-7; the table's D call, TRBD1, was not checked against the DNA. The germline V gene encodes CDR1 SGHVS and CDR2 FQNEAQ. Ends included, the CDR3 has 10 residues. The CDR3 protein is CASSPPRPLS.